The 9 T cell receptor beta chains below come from one sample, sequenced in a study of OX40 agonist ivuxolimab in advanced cancers. Some clones are missing from TCRdb's copy, which holds only in-frame ones; the method was immunoSEQ multiplex PCR. The sample yields approximately 50,000 clones, roughly 80% seen once. The sample consisted of CD4+ or CD8+ T cells sorted from blood, taken in a trial of the OX40 agonist ivuxolimab. The receptor source for this set is an adult with an advanced solid tumor such as melanoma, head and neck, liver or kidney cancer.

The rearrangement uses TRBV9 and TRBJ2-5; D call uncertain. This CDR3 comprises 13 residues. Germline CDR1 is SGDLS and CDR2 is YYNGEE. V lost 3 bases to trimming and J lost 4 bases, with 10 bases between them. The CDR3 spells CASSDDMGETQYF. The DNA of the CDR3 is TGTGCCAGCAGCGACGACATGGGAGAGACCCAGTACTTC.

V is TRBV7-9 and J is TRBJ1-3; D is undetermined. Trimming stripped 5 bases from V and 4 bases from J, with 15 bases between. CDR1 is SEHNR and CDR2 is FQNEAQ in the germline V gene (reference sequence). The CDR3 consists of 15 residues. CDR3 bases: TGTGCCAGCAGCCAAGTGGGCGGGGTCGGAAACACCATATATTTT. Its translation is CASSQVGGVGNTIYF.

This rearrangement joins TRBV2 to TRBJ2-7; 7 positions agree with TRBD2. Germline assignment: CDR1 SNHLY and CDR2 FYNNEI. The CDR3 has 15 amino acids. With 3 bases clipped from V and 2 bases from J, the junction kept 7 bases outside the gene matches. CDR3 DNA: TGTGCCAGCAGTGAGGGTGGCGGGAGAACCTACGAGCAGTACTTC. The encoded protein is CASSEGGGRTYEQYF.

The V call is TRBV7-8, the J call TRBJ2-1; TRBD1 might be the D (6 bases). Germline V gene data show CDR1 as SGHVS and CDR2 as FQNEAQ. This CDR3 contains 14 residues. V was clipped by 5 bases and J by 3 bases, with 11 bases between them. The CDR3 sequence is CASSPDSIYNEQFF. Written as DNA, the CDR3 is TGTGCCAGCAGCCCGGACAGTATCTACAATGAGCAGTTCTTC.

This chain uses TRBV5-1 with TRBJ2-1; 11 positions match TRBD2. This CDR3 has 16 residues. Germline assignment: CDR1 SGHRS and CDR2 YFSETQ. V gave up 0 bases and J gave up 4 bases; unmatched junction bases: 3. The CDR3 DNA sequence: TGCGCCAGCAGCTTGGAAGGGACTAGCGGATACAATGAGCAGTTCTTC. Protein: CASSLEGTSGYNEQFF. Together with reference TRBV5-1 and TRBJ2-1, the CDR3 gives the full variable domain: KAGVTQTPRYLIKTRGQQVTLSCSPISGHRSVSWYQQTPGQGLQFLFEYFSETQRNKGNFPGRFSGRQFSNSRSEMNVSTLELGDSALYLCASSLEGTSGYNEQFFGPGTRLTVL.

The chain uses TRBV5-1 and TRBJ2-2; maybe TRBD1 (6 bases). Trimming took 2 bases from V and 7 from J, leaving 18 bases between them. CDR3 length equals 16 residues. CDR1 is SGHRS, CDR2 YFSETQ, per germline. Here the CDR3 reads CASSFEGLKGGGELFF. For the CDR3, the DNA is TGCGCCAGCAGCTTTGAGGGCCTCAAAGGGGGCGGGGAGCTGTTTTTT.

This clone appeared once. V and J are TRBV19 and TRBJ2-7; D possibly uses TRBD1 or TRBD2 (5 bases each). The CDR3 has 16 amino acids. V was clipped by 6 bases and J by 0 bases, with 18 bases between them. Per the germline V gene, CDR1 is LNHDA and CDR2 is SQIVND (reference sequence). DNA of the CDR3: TGTGCCAGTAGAGGGGCAAGCGGCAAGAGCTCCTACGAGCAGTACTTC. Protein: CASRGASGKSSYEQYF.

The chain is built from TRBV7-6 and TRBJ2-4; 10 bases are shared with TRBD2. V gave up 1 base and J gave up 3 bases; unmatched junction bases: 3. The CDR3 runs to 16 residues. Per the germline V gene, CDR1 is SGHVS and CDR2 is FNYEAQ. The CDR3 DNA reads as TGTGCCAGCAGCTTAGTGAGCGGGAGGGGCAAAAACATTCAGTACTTC. Translating gives CASSLVSGRGKNIQYF.

This chain connects TRBV7-3 to TRBJ2-5, with 9 positions matching TRBD1. After removal of 5 bases from V and 5 bases from J, the junction contained 6 bases not matched to a gene. The germline gives CDR1 SGHTA, CDR2 FQGTGA. The CDR3 spans 14 residues. CDR3 DNA sequence: TGTGCCAGCAGCGTACAGGGGGCAGGGGAGACCCAGTACTTC. It yields the protein CASSVQGAGETQYF.